This T cell receptor beta chain was sequenced during a study of blood T cell repertoires in COVID-19. Study-wide context: Some COVID-19 samples were acute and others convalescent; all came from the United States, Italy and Spain.

Clones were sequenced by immunoSEQ multiplex PCR, and TCRdb holds only the in-frame ones, with some missing. Of about 110,000 clones listed, 72% were seen once; the top ten hold around 8%. This receptor was identified in a woman aged 60-75 years with acute or convalescent COVID-19. The specimen sequenced was peripheral blood.

The CDR3 DNA reads TGTGCCAGTAGTATGGAGGGCGAGAGCTATGGCTACACCTTC. Translating it yields CASSMEGESYGYTF. The J gene is TRBJ1-2, the V gene TRBV19; no clear D gene. Germline V CDR1 and CDR2: LNHDA, SQIVND (reference sequence). The CDR3 spans 14 residues. V was clipped by 3 bases and J by 4 bases, with 12 bases between them.